This T cell receptor (beta chain) was identified during a study of Graves' ophthalmopathy and Graves' hyperthyroidism. The study, taken as a whole, reports: Blood repertoires reportedly contained most expanded thyroid clonotypes above 0.001 frequency.

Amplification of TCR beta CDR3 regions used RNA transcripts. First-round RT-PCR used HTBI primers; second-round multiplex PCR followed. TCRdb re-derived calls from the multiplex PCR reads in MiXCR, one entry per CDR3 protein. Counted here are about 340,000 distinct CDR3 sequences, roughly a sixth occurring once; the ten biggest clones make up approximately 13%. In this sample, this clonotype turned up many times. Antigen unknown. CDR1 and CDR2 (germline): MGHRA, YSYEKL. There are 17 residues in the CDR3. V lost 0 bases to trimming and J lost 3 bases, with 18 bases between them. The sample consisted of peripheral blood. The chain uses TRBV4-1 and TRBJ2-7; D is uncertain. This TCR was recovered from an adult man with Graves' ophthalmopathy. Here the CDR3 reads CASSQDLSSVSVYEQYF. As DNA, the CDR3 is TGCGCCAGCAGCCAAGATCTGTCCTCGGTCTCAGTCTACGAGCAGTACTTC.